The rows below give T cell receptor beta chains drawn from one sample of a study of blood T cell repertoires in COVID-19. Data came from immunoSEQ multiplex PCR; TCRdb stores just in-frame clones and leaves some out. The table includes roughly 120,000 clones, 82% detected once. The sequenced sample consisted of peripheral blood. The receptors were gathered from a human donor in a cohort sampled during active COVID-19. Both conserved end residues are part of each CDR3. The D gene is left open where the match is weak. Expanded clones get a size class; other rows say once, few or many, or leave the size out.

j_call | v_call | clone_size | d_call | cdr3_nt | cdr3_aa
TRBJ2-1 | TRBV7-6 | NA | TRBD2 | TGTGCCAGCAGACGAACTAGCGGGGGGATCTCCTACAATGAGCAGTTCTTC | CASRRTSGGISYNEQFF
TRBJ1-2 | TRBV23-1 | NA | NA | TGCGCCAGCAGGCGGGCCGTCGGCAGGAGGAACTATGGCTACACCTTC | CASRRAVGRRNYGYTF
TRBJ2-5 | TRBV7-2 | NA | NA | TGTGCCAGCAGCTTAGGGGGGCAGGGTTGGGAGACCCAGTACTTC | CASSLGGQGWETQYF
TRBJ1-6 | TRBV29-1 | few | NA | TGCAGCGTCGCGCTCGGGGTAGGGAATAATTCACCCCTCCACTTT | CSVALGVGNNSPLHF
TRBJ2-1 | TRBV5-5 | NA | TRBD2 | TGTGCCAGCAGCCCGCTAGCGGGGGGCTACAATGAGCAGTTCTTC | CASSPLAGGYNEQFF
TRBJ2-3 | TRBV3-1/TRBV3-2 | NA | NA | TGTGCCAGCAGCCCTTTCTCCACAGATACGCAGTATTTT | CASSPFSTDTQYF
TRBJ2-3 | TRBV10-1 | few | TRBD2 | TGCGCCAGCAGCGCAGACAGCGGGGGGACAGATACGCAGTATTTT | CASSADSGGTDTQYF
TRBJ1-1 | TRBV2 | NA | NA | TGTGCCAGCAGTGAAGGGCGGGGCTTTGCTGAAGCTTTCTTT | CASSEGRGFAEAFF
TRBJ1-5 | TRBV6-1 | NA | NA | TGTGCCAGCAGTGAAGACAGGGGCAATCAGCCCCAGCATTTT | CASSEDRGNQPQHF
TRBJ1-2 | TRBV3-1/TRBV3-2 | NA | NA | TGTGCCAGCAGCCAAGATCTTGCGCGACAGCTTTATGGCTACACCTTC | CASSQDLARQLYGYTF
TRBJ1-4 | TRBV9 | NA | NA | TGTGCCAGCAGCGTAGACGGGGGAGGAACTAATGAAAAACTGTTTTTT | CASSVDGGGTNEKLFF
TRBJ1-5 | TRBV10-3 | NA | NA | TGTGCCGTATCGGGGGTAGATCAGCCCCAGCATTTT | CAVSGVDQPQHF
TRBJ1-1 | TRBV5-1 | NA | TRBD1 | TGCGCCAGCAGCTCAGGGGGCGTAGGCACTGAAGCTTTCTTT | CASSSGGVGTEAFF
TRBJ2-1 | TRBV4-1 | NA | TRBD2 | TGCGCCAGCAGGGGGAGCGGGGGGGCCCACAATGAGCAGTTCTTC | CASRGSGGAHNEQFF
TRBJ2-2 | TRBV25-1 | NA | NA | TGTGCCAGCAGTCCAAAGAACACCGGGGAGCTGTTTTTT | CASSPKNTGELFF
TRBJ1-5 | TRBV12-3/TRBV12-4 | few | NA | TGTGCCAGCAGACCCCCCGGTCAGCCCCAGCATTTT | CASRPPGQPQHF
TRBJ1-5 | TRBV6-2/TRBV6-3 | NA | NA | TGTGCCAGCAGTTATCCCCTAGGACAGAATCAGCCCCAGCATTTT | CASSYPLGQNQPQHF